Presented here are 9 T cell receptor beta chains from one specimen sequenced in a study of chemoradiotherapy in HPV16-positive cancers. Clones were sequenced by immunoSEQ multiplex PCR, and TCRdb holds only the in-frame ones, with some missing. The sample lists 5,000 to 7,500 clones, 65% to 90% occurring once. This specimen consisted of tumor tissue, obtained from a patient who underwent chemoradiotherapy. These receptors originate from a human donor with HPV-associated anogenital cancer.

This clone is a singleton in its sample. V usage is TRBV7-9 and J usage is TRBJ1-1; TRBD1 matches 10 bases. The CDR3 has 16 amino acids. V gave up 3 bases and J gave up 6 bases; unmatched junction bases: 10. Germline CDR1 is SEHNR and CDR2 is FQNEAQ (reference sequence). The CDR3 loop reads CASSFFLSGTGAEAFF. Written as DNA, the CDR3 is TGTGCCAGCAGCTTCTTTCTGTCCGGGACAGGGGCTGAAGCTTTCTTT.

This chain uses TRBV6-5 with TRBJ2-2; a weak D match, TRBD1 (6 bases). V was shortened by 8 bases and J by 2 bases, with 6 bases between the two germline ends. In germline, CDR1 is MNHEY, CDR2 SVGAGI. CDR3 length: 12 residues. The CDR3 bases are TGTGCCAGCGGGGGCAACACCGGGGAGCTGTTTTTT. Its translation: CASGGNTGELFF.

The J gene is TRBJ1-2, the V gene TRBV20-1; weak D call: TRBD1 (5 bases). Germline values: CDR1 DFQATT, CDR2 SNEGSKA (reference sequence). Trimming left V 4 bases short and J 7 bases short, with 10 bases between. This CDR3 spans 11 amino acids. The CDR3 DNA reads TGCAGTGCTACGGGACTTGGTGGCTACACCTTC. It codes for CSATGLGGYTF.

The chain uses TRBV6-1 and TRBJ1-3, with D unclear. V dropped 3 bases and J dropped 2 bases, with 8 bases sitting between them. CDR1 and CDR2 (germline): MNHNS, SASEGT. The CDR3 consists of 14 residues. In DNA, the CDR3 is TGTGCCAGCAGTGAGAGTATCCCTGGAAACACCATATATTTT. Translation: CASSESIPGNTIYF.

This chain connects TRBV5-1 to TRBJ2-1, with 8 bases fitting TRBD1. The V segment lost 4 bases and the J segment 8 bases; nucleotides outside the gene matches: 11. Germline values: CDR1 SGHRS, CDR2 YFSETQ. This CDR3 contains 15 residues. The CDR3: CASSATGGPSDEQFF. The CDR3 DNA follows: TGCGCCAGCAGCGCCACAGGGGGGCCCTCGGATGAGCAGTTCTTC. The variable domain in full, completed from reference TRBV5-1 and TRBJ2-1, reads KAGVTQTPRYLIKTRGQQVTLSCSPISGHRSVSWYQQTPGQGLQFLFEYFSETQRNKGNFPGRFSGRQFSNSRSEMNVSTLELGDSALYLCASSATGGPSDEQFFGPGTRLTVL.

The chain couples TRBV7-6 to TRBJ2-7; D remains unclear. V gave up 1 base and J gave up 8 bases, with 15 bases separating them. In germline, CDR1 is SGHVS, CDR2 FNYEAQ. The CDR3 extends over 14 amino acids. CDR3 protein: CASSLEIGAQQQYF. The CDR3 bases are TGTGCCAGCAGCTTAGAAATCGGTGCCCAACAGCAGTACTTC. Full variable domain (rest looked up from reference TRBV7-6 and TRBJ2-7): GAGVSQSPRYKVTKRGQDVALRCDPISGHVSLYWYRQALGQGPEFLTYFNYEAQQDKSGLPNDRFSAERPEGSISTLTIQRTEQRDSAMYRCASSLEIGAQQQYFGPGTRLTVT.

This CDR3 is CASSLEGQSHSPLHF. The CDR3 region has the DNA TGCGCCAGCAGCTTGGAGGGACAGTCACATTCACCCCTCCACTTT. V usage is TRBV5-1 and J usage is TRBJ1-6, with 7 bases identical to TRBD1. Per germline, CDR1 SGHRS and CDR2 YFSETQ. The CDR3 is 15 residues long. V was pared by 0 bases and J by 8 bases, with 5 bases of the junction left unmatched.

The chain recombines TRBV28 with TRBJ2-5, with 13 bases fitting TRBD2. Trimming at V came to 8 bases and at J to 1 base, leaving 4 bases not matched to a gene. This CDR3 has 15 amino acids. Germline V gene sequence: CDR1 MDHEN, CDR2 SYDVKM. The CDR3 nucleotides read TGTGCCAGCCGGACTAGCGGGGGATTCCAAGAGACCCAGTACTTC. Protein product: CASRTSGGFQETQYF.

The chain carries TRBV5-1 and TRBJ1-4; TRBD1 agrees at 7 bases. V lost 2 bases to trimming and J lost 4 bases; unmatched junction nucleotides: 8. There are 16 residues in the CDR3. Germline-derived CDR1 and CDR2 are SGHRS and YFSETQ. CDR3 nucleotide sequence: TGCGCCAGCAGCTTTAGCCCCGGGACAGTTAATGAAAAACTGTTTTTT. It translates to CASSFSPGTVNEKLFF.